These 22 T cell receptor beta chains originate from one sample sequenced in a study of identical twins. Using its own MiXCR run on the 5' RACE reads, TCRdb lists one record per CDR3 protein. The table has 1.5 million to 2 million distinct CDR3 sequences, around a third seen once. The sample taken for sequencing was cord blood. The receptors were gathered from a newborn girl in good health.

This sequence joins TRBV20-1 and TRBJ2-1; a weak D match, TRBD2 (5 bases). The tail of the sequence fits TRBJ2-7 better, so the J call may be wrong. Germline V gene data show CDR1 as DFQATT and CDR2 as SNEGSKA (reference sequence). This CDR3 comprises 14 residues. As DNA, the CDR3 is TGCAGTGCTAGAGAGTCCCAGGCTAGCTCCGAGCAGTACTTC. It is translated as CSARESQASSEQYF.

The chain recombines TRBV11-1 with TRBJ2-7; possibly TRBD2 for D (6 bases). The CDR3 covers 17 residues. Trimming removed 3 bases from V and 7 bases from J, with 25 bases in between. Germline assignment: CDR1 SGHAT and CDR2 FQDESV (reference sequence). The CDR3 loop reads CASSFPHGGLSYNEQYF. Here the CDR3 DNA reads TGTGCCAGCAGCTTTCCTCATGGGGGACTGAGCTACAATGAGCAGTACTTC.

The rearrangement uses TRBV7-2 and TRBJ2-7; the D call may be TRBD1 or TRBD2 (5 bases each). Germline V gives CDR1 SGHTA, CDR2 FQGNSA. V shed 5 bases and J shed 0 bases, with 11 bases lying between them. The CDR3 length is 14 residues. The DNA for the CDR3 is TGTGCCAGCAGCCTGGGACCGATCTCCTACGAGCAGTACTTC. Protein: CASSLGPISYEQYF.

A few counts support this clonotype. The rearrangement links TRBV6-6 to TRBJ2-7; 8 bases fit TRBD1. The germline CDR1 and CDR2 sequences are MNHNY and SVGAGI (reference sequence). V lost 2 bases and J lost 3; bases outside the gene matches: 3. The CDR3 length is 14 residues. The CDR3: CASSYEGTGYEQYF. Here the CDR3 DNA reads TGTGCCAGCAGTTACGAGGGGACAGGCTACGAGCAGTACTTC.

This clonotype was seen only a few times. The V call is TRBV5-1, the J call TRBJ2-5; D is unresolved. The length of the CDR3 is 13 residues. The V end lost 0 bases, the J end lost 11 bases, and 14 bases lay between the germline ends. Germline V CDR1 and CDR2: SGHRS, YFSETQ. CDR3 residues: CASSLVSPNEQYF. CDR3 in DNA: TGCGCCAGCAGCTTGGTTAGTCCCAATGAGCAGTACTTC.

Worth noting for this clonotype: This may be a read error: a much more frequent sequence differs by one nucleotide. As the CDR3 is not closed by the conserved phenylalanine or tryptophan, this likely results from a read error. The rearrangement uses TRBV3-1 and TRBJ2-1, with 7 nucleotides matching TRBD2. The germline CDR1 and CDR2 sequences are LGHDT and YNNKEL (reference sequence). The CDR3 length is 14 residues. Trimming removed 8 bases from V and 6 bases from J; junction bases left unmatched: 10. Here the CDR3 reads CASRSSGGTNEQFL. The CDR3 bases are TGTGCCAGCCGTTCTAGCGGCGGTACCAATGAGCAGTTCTTA.

This clonotype was detected ten times or more. The chain couples TRBV28 to TRBJ2-1; 11 nucleotides line up with TRBD2. This CDR3 comprises 16 residues. J lost 3 bases, V lost 2 bases, and 3 bases had no gene match. In germline, CDR1 is MDHEN, CDR2 SYDVKM. CDR3 amino acids: CASSLRLAGIYNEQFF. The DNA for the CDR3 is TGTGCCAGCAGTTTAAGACTAGCGGGGATCTACAATGAGCAGTTCTTC.

This clonotype was observed a handful of times. The rearrangement uses TRBV28 and TRBJ2-1, with 9 bases aligning to TRBD2. The CDR3 totals 17 residues. Germline V gene lookup returns CDR1 MDHEN and CDR2 SYDVKM. Trimming removed 2 bases from V and 3 bases from J; junction bases left unmatched: 8. The CDR3 reads CASSLPRDSGSYNEQFF. The CDR3 DNA reads TGTGCCAGCAGTTTACCCCGTGATAGCGGGAGCTACAATGAGCAGTTCTTC.

This clonotype was found a few times. V gene TRBV27 combines with J gene TRBJ1-2, with D unresolved. V lost 2 bases, J lost 8 bases, and 12 bases lay in between. CDR1 and CDR2 (germline): MNHEY, SMNVEV (reference sequence). The CDR3 is 13 amino acids. In DNA, the CDR3 is TGTGCCAGCAGTTTACGGGAAGGGAACGGCTACACCTTC. Its protein is CASSLREGNGYTF.

In regard to this clonotype: A read error may account for a junction end that differs from germline. The chain couples TRBV2 to TRBJ2-5; 12 nucleotides agree with TRBD2. Germline CDR1 and CDR2: SNHLY and FYNNEI. The CDR3 covers 17 residues. CDR3 nucleotides: TGCGCCAGCAGTGACCCTCTACTAGCGGGAGGCAGGCATGAGCAGTACTTC. Translating gives CASSDPLLAGGRHEQYF. Full variable domain (rest looked up from reference TRBV2 and TRBJ2-5): EPEVTQTPSHQVTQMGQEVILRCVPISNHLYFYWYRQILGQKVEFLVSFYNNEISEKSEIFDDQFSVERPDGSNFTLKIRSTKLEDSAMYFCASSDPLLAGGRHEQYFGPGTRLLVL.

The chain carries TRBV15 and TRBJ2-3, with D tentatively TRBD1 (6 bases). V gave up 5 bases and J gave up 2 bases, with 20 bases separating them. The CDR3 sequence is 17 residues long. Germline V CDR1 and CDR2: LNHNV, YYDKDF (reference sequence). The CDR3 DNA follows: TGTGCCACCAGCTCGTTCTCCACAGGGTACCCCACAGATACGCAGTATTTT. Residues: CATSSFSTGYPTDTQYF. The whole variable domain, filled in from reference TRBV15 and TRBJ2-3, reads DAMVIQNPRYQVTQFGKPVTLSCSQTLNHNVMYWYQQKSSQAPKLLFHYYDKDFNNEADTPDNFQSRRPNTSFCFLDIRSPGLGDTAMYLCATSSFSTGYPTDTQYFGPGTRLTVL.

This clonotype has ten or more counts. The chain combines TRBV5-5 with TRBJ2-3; D gene uncertain. V gave up 0 bases and J gave up 2 bases, with 7 bases separating them. The CDR3 contains 14 residues. Germline V gene lookup returns CDR1 SGHKS and CDR2 YYEKEE (reference sequence). The CDR3: CASSLVGFTDTQYF. Here the CDR3 DNA reads TGTGCCAGCAGCTTGGTAGGGTTCACAGATACGCAGTATTTT.

The chain recombines TRBV20-1 with TRBJ2-7; tentative D call: TRBD1 (6 bases). The CDR3 extends over 13 amino acids. CDR1 is DFQATT, CDR2 SNEGSKA, per germline (reference sequence). Trimming pared 6 bases from V and 0 bases from J, leaving 12 bases between. DNA of the CDR3: TGCAGTGCGGAACGGACAGCCTCCTACGAGCAGTACTTC. This gives the protein CSAERTASYEQYF.

This clonotype has a handful of counts. The rearrangement links TRBV19 to TRBJ1-5; TRBD1 matches at 9 bases. Germline CDR1 LNHDA, CDR2 SQIVND (reference sequence). Unmatched junction bases numbered 11, after V lost 6 bases and J lost 5 bases. The CDR3 has 16 amino acids. The CDR3 loop is CASRTDGQGRYQPQHF. The DNA for the CDR3 is TGTGCCAGTAGGACGGACGGACAGGGGCGGTATCAGCCCCAGCATTTT.

This sequence joins TRBV4-1 and TRBJ2-4; D is undetermined. Trimming removed 0 bases from V and 15 bases from J, with 15 bases in between. This CDR3 has 13 amino acids. CDR1 is MGHRA, CDR2 YSYEKL, per germline. CDR3 sequence (DNA): TGCGCCAGCAGCCAAGAGATTGGCAGACGGAGGTACTTC. Amino acids: CASSQEIGRRRYF.

This sequence joins TRBV11-2 and TRBJ2-2; 8 nucleotides align to TRBD1. Germline loops: CDR1 SGHAT, CDR2 FQNNGV. This CDR3 comprises 14 residues. The V and J ends lost 6 bases and 4 bases, in that order; junction bases with no gene match: 4. The CDR3 region has the DNA TGTGCCAGCAGGCAGACAGGGGCCACCGGGGAGCTGTTTTTT. Translated: CASRQTGATGELFF.

This clonotype has just a few counts. The chain combines TRBV20-1 with TRBJ2-4; TRBD2 aligns across 7 bases. Germline V gene data show CDR1 as DFQATT and CDR2 as SNEGSKA (reference sequence). This CDR3 has 12 residues. With V trimmed by 1 base and J by 7 bases, 1 base remained unmatched. The CDR3 DNA reads as TGCAGTGCTAGAGGGGAGGGGAACATTCAGTACTTC. Amino acid sequence: CSARGEGNIQYF.

The sample holds a few counts of this clonotype. This sequence joins TRBV6-1 and TRBJ1-5; D ambiguous. Germline V gene data show CDR1 as MNHNS and CDR2 as SASEGT. There are 14 residues in the CDR3. The V and J ends lost 10 bases and 0 bases respectively, with 13 bases between them. For the CDR3, the DNA is TGTGCCATCCGGACTGGCCTTAGCAATCAGCCCCAGCATTTT. It is translated as CAIRTGLSNQPQHF.

The chain is built from TRBV24-1 and TRBJ2-1; possibly TRBD2 for D (5 bases). Between the trimmed V and J ends, which lost 1 base and 7 bases, there was a span of 13 bases. Germline loops: CDR1 KGHDR, CDR2 SFDVKD. The CDR3 runs 15 residues. CDR3 region: CATSDLRDTLNEQFF. CDR3 in DNA: TGTGCCACCAGTGATTTACGGGATACCTTGAATGAGCAGTTCTTC.

The rearrangement links TRBV3-1 to TRBJ2-1; D call uncertain. The CDR3 has 15 amino acids. The V gene lost 2 bases and the J gene lost 3 bases, with 11 bases spanning the gap. Germline CDR1 is LGHDT and CDR2 is YNNKEL (reference sequence). As DNA, the CDR3 is TGTGCCAGCAGCCAACTCGTGGCAGACTACAATGAGCAGTTCTTC. It translates to CASSQLVADYNEQFF.

The chain joins TRBV10-3 to TRBJ2-1; 15 positions match TRBD2. There are 15 residues in the CDR3. Per germline, CDR1 ENHRY and CDR2 SYGVKD. V shed 4 bases and J 9 bases; nucleotides not matched to a gene: 4. The CDR3 reads CAISGTSGRASEQFF. For the CDR3, the DNA is TGTGCCATCAGTGGGACTAGCGGGAGGGCCAGTGAGCAGTTCTTC.

V usage is TRBV28 and J usage is TRBJ1-1; 7 nucleotides match TRBD1. Trimming cost V 10 bases and J 4 bases; bases outside gene matches: 6. This CDR3 is built from 12 residues. Germline CDR1 is MDHEN and CDR2 is SYDVKM. The CDR3 region is CANRGAGTEAFF. CDR3 DNA: TGTGCCAACAGGGGCGCAGGCACTGAAGCTTTCTTT.